The present entry profiles one T cell receptor beta chain with its context. This sample is part of a study of blood T cell repertoires in COVID-19. Study-level background: The analysed material was cDNA or gDNA that came from T cells, B-cell-depleted T cells, or PBMCs.

Data came from immunoSEQ multiplex PCR; TCRdb stores just in-frame clones and leaves some out. Of about 130,000 clones in the sample, less than 90% were seen once. The germline V and J ends were trimmed by 6 bases and 7 bases, with 9 bases remaining between them. This CDR3 comprises 11 residues. Germline loops: CDR1 SEHNR, CDR2 FQNEAQ (reference sequence). The genes are TRBV7-9 and TRBJ1-1; no clear D gene. The specimen sequenced was peripheral blood. The receptor comes from a woman aged 80 or over with acute or convalescent COVID-19. The CDR3 here is CASRTGNEAFF. In nucleotides, the CDR3 is TGTGCCAGCAGGACCGGGAATGAAGCTTTCTTT.